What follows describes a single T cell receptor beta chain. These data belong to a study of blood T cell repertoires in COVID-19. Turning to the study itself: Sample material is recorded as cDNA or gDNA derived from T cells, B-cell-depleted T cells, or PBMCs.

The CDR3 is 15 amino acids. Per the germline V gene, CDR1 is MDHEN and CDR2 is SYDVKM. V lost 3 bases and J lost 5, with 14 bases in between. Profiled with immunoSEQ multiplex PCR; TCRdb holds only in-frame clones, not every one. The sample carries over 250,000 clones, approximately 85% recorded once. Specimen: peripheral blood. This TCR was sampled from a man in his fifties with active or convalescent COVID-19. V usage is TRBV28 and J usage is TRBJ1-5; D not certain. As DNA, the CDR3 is TGTGCCAGCAGTTTTTTTGGGCTTACGGATCAGCCCCAGCATTTT. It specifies CASSFFGLTDQPQHF.